This T cell receptor beta chain was recorded in a study of blood T cells in healthy people across ages. Study-wide results and limits: Estimated diversity across one million T cells was deemed an underestimate. Higher diversity and more naive CD4+ cells were features of long-lived donors, compared to aged donors.

This CDR3 spans 13 amino acids. Germline loops: CDR1 LGHDT, CDR2 YNNKEL (reference sequence). The germline V and J ends were trimmed by 4 bases and 11 bases, with 17 bases remaining between them. Only a few counts were recorded for this clonotype. The antigen remains unidentified. Primed by a sample-barcoded 5' primer and a J-beta primer mix, a second PCR proceeded for about 7 to 11 cycles. All samples gave at least 2.5 million CDR3-containing paired-end reads. One entry per CDR3 protein results from TCRdb running MiXCR on the 5' RACE reads. The sample has around 800,000 distinct CDR3 sequences, roughly 44% seen once. Total RNA, at least 5 micrograms per sample, was extracted from PBMCs.

The sequencing sample was made of blood. The clonotype originates from a man aged 55 to 70 in good health. This chain uses TRBV3-1 with TRBJ2-5; D is tentatively TRBD1 or TRBD2 (5 bases each). The CDR3 is CASSRDGVGEQYF. The CDR3 DNA follows: TGTGCCAGCAGCCGGGACGGGGTCGGTGAGCAGTACTTC.